A single sample is the source of the 8 T cell receptor beta chains below, sequenced in a study of shared clonotypes between healthy human individuals. TCRdb's table, derived via immunoSEQ multiplex PCR, lists solely in-frame clones and lacks some. The sample carries roughly 1 million clones, 65% to 80% recorded once. Sequencing was carried out using memory CD4+ T cells sorted from blood. Subset: CD45RA-negative fraction. The receptors shown here come from a man between 18 and 35 years old in good health.

A single count supports this clone. This sample includes further DNA sequences coding for the same CDR3. The gene calls are TRBV5-1 and TRBJ2-1; TRBD2 agrees at 10 bases. Germline CDR1 and CDR2: SGHRS and YFSETQ. Trimming at V came to 0 bases and at J to 1 base, leaving 4 bases not matched to a gene. This CDR3 region has 17 residues. CDR3 sequence: CASSLASGSSSYNEQFF. The CDR3 DNA is TGCGCCAGCAGCTTGGCTAGCGGGAGCTCGTCCTACAATGAGCAGTTCTTC.

The chain couples TRBV5-6 to TRBJ2-7, with D maybe TRBD1 (5 bases). There are 15 residues in the CDR3. Deletions cut 3 bases from V and 5 bases from J, with 18 bases between. Germline V gene lookup returns CDR1 SGHDT and CDR2 YYEEEE. CDR3 nucleotide sequence: TGTGCCAGCAGCTGGGTCCGTATCAGGGCGGACGAGCAGTACTTC. It codes for CASSWVRIRADEQYF.

The genes are TRBV18 and TRBJ1-4, with D hard to call. Germline-derived CDR1 and CDR2 are KGHSH and LQKENI. Deletions cut 2 bases from V and 6 bases from J, with 7 bases between. The CDR3 extends over 13 amino acids. The CDR3 nucleotides are TGTGCCAGCTCACCAAGGCAGTATGAAAAACTGTTTTTT. It yields the protein CASSPRQYEKLFF.

The chain links TRBV5-1 to TRBJ2-1; D is perhaps TRBD1 (5 bases). The length of the CDR3 is 17 residues. Germline V gene data show CDR1 as SGHRS and CDR2 as YFSETQ. Trimming removed 0 bases from V and 0 bases from J, with 13 bases in between. The CDR3 here is CASSLGQPNFSYNEQFF. DNA of the CDR3: TGCGCCAGCAGCTTGGGACAGCCCAACTTCTCCTACAATGAGCAGTTCTTC. The variable domain in full, completed from reference TRBV5-1 and TRBJ2-1, reads KAGVTQTPRYLIKTRGQQVTLSCSPISGHRSVSWYQQTPGQGLQFLFEYFSETQRNKGNFPGRFSGRQFSNSRSEMNVSTLELGDSALYLCASSLGQPNFSYNEQFFGPGTRLTVL.

The chain has TRBV7-9 and TRBJ2-5; D is uncertain. The CDR3 is 14 amino acids. The germline CDR1 and CDR2 sequences are SEHNR and FQNEAQ (reference sequence). Trimming took 0 bases from V and 5 from J, leaving 10 bases between them. The chain's CDR3 is CASSLASVGETQYF. The CDR3 DNA is TGTGCCAGCAGCTTAGCGAGTGTGGGGGAGACCCAGTACTTC.

The rearrangement joins TRBV6-5 to TRBJ2-3, with D unresolved. The CDR3 runs to 16 residues. Trimming removed 2 bases from V and 2 bases from J, with 14 bases in between. Per germline, CDR1 MNHEY and CDR2 SVGAGI. The CDR3 coding sequence is TGTGCCAGCAGTTACCGGGCTACCAGAGTCACAGATACGCAGTATTTT. Translated: CASSYRATRVTDTQYF.

The chain is built from TRBV30 and TRBJ1-6; 8 positions agree with TRBD1. In germline, CDR1 is GTSNPN, CDR2 SVGIG (reference sequence). This CDR3 has 13 amino acids. After removal of 8 bases from V and 9 bases from J, the junction contained 9 bases not matched to a gene. DNA for the CDR3: TGTGCCGTGAACGGCCAGGGGGCTTCACCCCTCCACTTT. Protein sequence: CAVNGQGASPLHF.

This chain uses TRBV14 with TRBJ1-1; 7 nucleotides line up with TRBD1. This CDR3 is built from 14 residues. Germline CDR1 reads SGHDN; CDR2 reads FVKESK. V lost 4 bases to trimming and J lost 5 bases; unmatched junction nucleotides: 7. CDR3 nucleotides: TGTGCCAGCAGCCGAGGAGGGGGCAGGACTGAAGCTTTCTTT. Its protein is CASSRGGGRTEAFF.